The source of this TCR beta chain is a study of T cells in Graves' hyperthyroidism and ophthalmopathy. Ophthalmopathy patients had Clinical Activity Score at least 3, NOSPECS grade at least 4, duration under 3 months. This clonotype was recorded a few times. Authors of the study amplified TCR beta CDR3 regions from RNA transcripts. Using the HTBI primer set, a first-round RT-PCR was run on the TCR CDR3. TCRdb ran MiXCR on the multiplex PCR reads and lists one entry per CDR3 protein. The sample shows 600,000 or so distinct CDR3 sequences, 12% to 15% of them seen only once. The CDR3 loop spans 14 amino acids. The V and J ends lost 1 base and 8 bases, in that order; junction bases with no gene match: 3. CDR1 SEHNR and CDR2 FQNEAQ come from the germline V gene (reference sequence).

This rearrangement joins TRBV7-9 to TRBJ2-3; 10 nucleotides match TRBD2. The sequenced material came from blood. The origin of this receptor is a woman younger than 30 with Graves' ophthalmopathy. CDR3 amino acids: CASSLGAGGGTQYF. In DNA, the CDR3 is TGTGCCAGCAGCTTAGGAGCGGGGGGGGGTACGCAGTATTTT.